These 5 T cell receptor beta chains were sequenced from one sample in a study of blood T cell repertoires in COVID-19. TCRdb keeps only in-frame clones here, not all; method: immunoSEQ multiplex PCR. The table includes about 110,000 clones, 70% to 90% detected once. The sequencing input was peripheral blood. Every receptor here comes from a man in his forties with acute or convalescent COVID-19.

The V gene is TRBV7-2, the J gene TRBJ1-2; 9 bases line up with TRBD1. Losses at the gene ends were 2 bases for V and 3 bases for J; bases not matched to a gene: 10. The CDR3 consists of 17 residues. Germline-derived CDR1 and CDR2 are SGHTA and FQGNSA. CDR3 in DNA: TGTGCCAGCAGCTTAAGAAGGATAGACAGGGGGGACTATGGCTACACCTTC. Residues: CASSLRRIDRGDYGYTF.

The chain links TRBV11-2 to TRBJ2-1; D gene ambiguous. The CDR3 has 15 residues. Trimming pared 3 bases from V and 9 bases from J, leaving 18 bases between. Per the germline V gene, CDR1 is SGHAT and CDR2 is FQNNGV. The CDR3 loop reads CASSFTNSFSSEQFF. CDR3 in DNA: TGTGCCAGCAGCTTCACCAATTCCTTCTCTAGTGAGCAGTTCTTC.

The chain links TRBV7-8 to TRBJ2-5, with D possibly being TRBD2 (5 bases). The V and J ends lost 4 bases and 5 bases respectively, with 14 bases between them. Germline V gene data show CDR1 as SGHVS and CDR2 as FQNEAQ. This CDR3 has 14 amino acids. CDR3 amino acids: CASSSRGGGETQYF. The DNA for the CDR3 is TGTGCCAGCAGCTCTCGGGGTGGTGGGGAGACCCAGTACTTC.

This clone was recorded once. Written as DNA, the CDR3 is TGTGCCAGCAGTCAGCTAGCGGGAGGGGCGGGGCAGTTCTTC. Amino acids: CASSQLAGGAGQFF. The rearrangement links TRBV28 to TRBJ2-1, with 12 bases matching TRBD2. This CDR3 is 14 amino acids long. The V gene end was trimmed by 5 bases and the J gene end by 12 bases; junction bases not matched to a gene: 8. CDR1 and CDR2 (germline): MDHEN, SYDVKM.

The chain recombines TRBV28 with TRBJ2-1, with TRBD2 matching over 7 bases. Trimming removed 3 bases from V and 10 bases from J; junction bases left unmatched: 3. The CDR3 runs 12 residues. Germline V gives CDR1 MDHEN, CDR2 SYDVKM. CDR3 sequence (DNA): TGTGCCAGCAGTTTGGGGGGGAGGGAGCAGTTCTTC. This encodes CASSLGGREQFF.